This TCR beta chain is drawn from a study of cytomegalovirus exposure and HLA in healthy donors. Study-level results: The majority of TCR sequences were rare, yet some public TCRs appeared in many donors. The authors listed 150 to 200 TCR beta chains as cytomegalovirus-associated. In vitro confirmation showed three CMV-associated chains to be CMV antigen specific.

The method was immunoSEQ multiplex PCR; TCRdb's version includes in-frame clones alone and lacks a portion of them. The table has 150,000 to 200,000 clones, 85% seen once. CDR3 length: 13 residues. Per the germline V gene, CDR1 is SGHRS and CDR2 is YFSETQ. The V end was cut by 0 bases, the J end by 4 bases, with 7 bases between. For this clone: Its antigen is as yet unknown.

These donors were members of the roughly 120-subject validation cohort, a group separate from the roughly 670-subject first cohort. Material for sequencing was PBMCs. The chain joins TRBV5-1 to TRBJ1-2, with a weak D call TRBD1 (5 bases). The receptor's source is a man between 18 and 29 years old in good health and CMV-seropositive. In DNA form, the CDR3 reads TGCGCCAGCAGCTTGGAGACAGCCTATGGCTACACCTTC. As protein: CASSLETAYGYTF.